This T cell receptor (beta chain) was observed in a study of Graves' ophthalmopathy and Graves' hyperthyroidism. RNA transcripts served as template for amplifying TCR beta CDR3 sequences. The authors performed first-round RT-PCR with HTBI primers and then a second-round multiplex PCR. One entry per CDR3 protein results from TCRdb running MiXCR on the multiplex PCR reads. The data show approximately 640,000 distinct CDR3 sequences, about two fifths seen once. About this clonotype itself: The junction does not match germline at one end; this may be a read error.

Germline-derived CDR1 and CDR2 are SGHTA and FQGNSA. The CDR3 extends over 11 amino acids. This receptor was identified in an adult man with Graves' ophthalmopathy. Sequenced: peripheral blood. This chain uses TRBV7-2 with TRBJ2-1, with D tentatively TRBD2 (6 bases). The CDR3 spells CASSLGLVLVF. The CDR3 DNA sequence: TGTGCCAGCAGCTTAGGACTAGTCCTGGTCTTC.